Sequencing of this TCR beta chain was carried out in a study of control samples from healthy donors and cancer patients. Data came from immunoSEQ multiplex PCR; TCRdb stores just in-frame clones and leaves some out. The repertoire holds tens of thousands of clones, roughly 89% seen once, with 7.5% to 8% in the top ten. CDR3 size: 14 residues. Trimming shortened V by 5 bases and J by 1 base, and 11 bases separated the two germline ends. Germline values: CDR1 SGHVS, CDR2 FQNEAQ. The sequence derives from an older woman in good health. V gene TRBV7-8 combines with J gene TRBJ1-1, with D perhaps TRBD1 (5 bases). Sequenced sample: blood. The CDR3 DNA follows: TGTGCCAGCAGCAGACAAGACAGGAACACTGAAGCTTTCTTT. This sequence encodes CASSRQDRNTEAFF. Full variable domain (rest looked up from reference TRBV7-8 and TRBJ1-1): GAGVSQSPRYKVAKRGQDVALRCDPISGHVSLFWYQQALGQGPEFLTYFQNEAQLDKSGLPSDRFFAERPEGSVSTLKIQRTQQEDSAVYLCASSRQDRNTEAFFGQGTRLTVV.